A single sample gave rise to the 18 T cell receptor beta chains below, sequenced in a study of T-cell memory formation after mild COVID-19. TCRdb analysed the 5' RACE reads with MiXCR anew, one entry per CDR3 protein. This table holds about 360,000 distinct CDR3 sequences, around an eighth found once. Sequencing used PBMCs or a T cell subset sorted from them (not recorded which). Source of these receptors: a young man who had mild COVID-19 (a few samples of this study predate the infection). Cell type and time point are not known.

This clonotype has a handful of counts. The rearrangement uses TRBV5-8 and TRBJ1-2, with 8 bases matching TRBD1. Looked up from germline, CDR1 is SGHTS and CDR2 is YDEGEE. With 4 bases clipped from V and 0 bases from J, the junction kept 20 bases outside the gene matches. The length of the CDR3 is 20 residues. In nucleotides, the CDR3 is TGTGCCAGCAGCACCCGGACAGGGACCTTCACTCTCCGAACTAACTATGGCTACACCTTC. Amino acid sequence: CASSTRTGTFTLRTNYGYTF. Full variable domain (rest looked up from reference TRBV5-8 and TRBJ1-2): EAGVTQSPTHLIKTRGQQATLRCSPISGHTSVYWYQQALGLGLQFLLWYDEGEERNRGNFPPRFSGRQFPNYSSELNVNALELEDSALYLCASSTRTGTFTLRTNYGYTFGSGTRLTVV.

In its sample, this clonotype was seen many times. The chain combines TRBV4-3 with TRBJ2-7; D is possibly TRBD2 (6 bases). The V gene lost 5 bases and the J gene lost 6 bases, with 14 bases spanning the gap. Per the germline V gene, CDR1 is LGHNA and CDR2 is YSLEER. The CDR3 loop spans 13 amino acids. CDR3 DNA: TGCGCCAGCAGCGCCCAAACTAGCTTCGAGCAGTACTTC. This gives the protein CASSAQTSFEQYF.

V gene TRBV19 combines with J gene TRBJ2-1, with a tentative D call TRBD2 (6 bases). Per germline, CDR1 LNHDA and CDR2 SQIVND (reference sequence). This CDR3 spans 15 amino acids. V dropped 4 bases and J dropped 6 bases, with 16 bases sitting between them. The CDR3 nucleotides are TGTGCCAGTAGTAGCCGACTAGAGGTATCCAATGAGCAGTTCTTC. The encoded protein is CASSSRLEVSNEQFF. The complete variable domain, with remaining parts taken from reference TRBV19 and TRBJ2-1, reads DGGITQSPKYLFRKEGQNVTLSCEQNLNHDAMYWYRQDPGQGLRLIYYSQIVNDFQKGDIAEGYSVSREKKESFPLTVTSAQKNPTAFYLCASSSRLEVSNEQFFGPGTRLTVL.

This clonotype appeared a few times. V is TRBV4-3 and J is TRBJ2-7; no clear D gene. V was pared by 0 bases and J by 4 bases, with 16 bases between. The CDR3 covers 16 residues. Germline V lookup: CDR1 LGHNA, CDR2 YSLEER. CDR3 protein: CASSQDPESAKYEQYF. The CDR3 nucleotides read TGCGCCAGCAGCCAAGATCCTGAGAGTGCAAAGTACGAGCAGTACTTC.

The V and J genes are TRBV7-2 and TRBJ2-5; D may be TRBD2 (5 bases). V was shortened by 5 bases and J by 0 bases, with 10 bases between the two germline ends. The CDR3 consists of 14 residues. Germline lookup yields CDR1 SGHTA and CDR2 FQGNSA. The CDR3 loop is CASSARRDQETQYF. In nucleotides, the CDR3 is TGTGCCAGCAGCGCCCGGCGGGACCAAGAGACCCAGTACTTC.

This clonotype was picked up a small number of times. This chain links TRBV4-1 with TRBJ1-1, with D possibly matching TRBD1 (6 bases). V was pared by 1 base and J by 1 base, with 7 bases between. This CDR3 has 14 amino acids. Germline lookup yields CDR1 MGHRA and CDR2 YSYEKL. The CDR3 reads CASSQVGGNTEAFF. The DNA for the CDR3 is TGCGCCAGCAGCCAAGTAGGGGGGAACACTGAAGCTTTCTTT.

This chain connects TRBV11-1 to TRBJ2-1, with unresolved D. Germline CDR1 is SGHAT and CDR2 is FQDESV (reference sequence). This CDR3 comprises 15 residues. V lost 3 bases and J lost 4, with 13 bases in between. The chain's CDR3 is CASSFYQTDYNEQFF. The CDR3 nucleotides are TGTGCCAGCAGCTTCTATCAAACAGATTACAATGAGCAGTTCTTC. Together with reference TRBV11-1 and TRBJ2-1, the CDR3 gives the full variable domain: EAEVAQSPRYKITEKSQAVAFWCDPISGHATLYWYRQILGQGPELLVQFQDESVVDDSQLPKDRFSAERLKGVDSTLKIQPAELGDSAMYLCASSFYQTDYNEQFFGPGTRLTVL.

This clonotype has more than one count but fewer than ten. The rearrangement uses TRBV20-1 and TRBJ1-6; no clear D gene. The CDR3 sequence is 11 residues long. Germline CDR1 DFQATT, CDR2 SNEGSKA (reference sequence). Here the CDR3 reads CSALSAFTLHF. Here the CDR3 DNA reads TGCAGCGCCCTTTCGGCCTTTACCCTCCACTTT.

This clonotype came up many times. The chain uses TRBV28 and TRBJ1-6; a possible D gene is TRBD1 (6 bases). The germline gives CDR1 MDHEN, CDR2 SYDVKM. CDR3 length: 16 residues. V shed 7 bases and J shed 6 bases, with 19 bases lying between them. CDR3 in amino acids: CASTLIGGVGNSPLHF. CDR3 DNA: TGTGCCAGCACTCTCATAGGGGGAGTCGGTAATTCACCCCTCCACTTT.

The table lists this clonotype with many counts. The CDR3 DNA is TGCGCCAGCAGCCCCGGCGATGGGGCCCTCACAGATACGCAGTATTTT. Amino acid sequence: CASSPGDGALTDTQYF. The V gene is TRBV5-1, the J gene TRBJ2-3; D possibly corresponds to TRBD1 (5 bases). Germline assignment: CDR1 SGHRS and CDR2 YFSETQ. This CDR3 is 16 amino acids long. V lost 4 bases, J lost 2 bases, and 17 bases lay in between.

This chain uses TRBV7-6 with TRBJ2-7; 8 nucleotides align to TRBD2. The J segment lost 7 bases and the V segment lost 5 bases, leaving 7 bases of the junction unmatched. This CDR3 has 13 amino acids. Germline V gene sequence: CDR1 SGHVS, CDR2 FNYEAQ. Written as DNA, the CDR3 is TGTGCCAGCAGCCTGGGACTAGTGAGGGAGCAGTACTTC. This codes for CASSLGLVREQYF.

The table lists this clonotype with many counts. V usage is TRBV7-2 and J usage is TRBJ1-2; D is unresolved. V dropped 0 bases and J dropped 8 bases, with 13 bases sitting between them. Germline V gene data show CDR1 as SGHTA and CDR2 as FQGNSA. This CDR3 has 14 residues. The CDR3, as DNA: TGTGCCAGCAGCTTAGCTGTTGACGCCGGGGGCTACACCTTC. This encodes CASSLAVDAGGYTF.

The V call is TRBV4-3, the J call TRBJ2-1; tentatively, D is TRBD1 or TRBD2 (6 bases each). CDR1 and CDR2 (germline): LGHNA, YSLEER. Deletions cut 1 base from V and 15 bases from J, with 16 bases between. This CDR3 has 13 amino acids. CDR3 amino acids: CASSQGRGDPRFF. CDR3 coding DNA: TGCGCCAGCAGCCAAGGGAGGGGGGACCCGAGGTTCTTC.

This clonotype showed up just a few times. The chain joins TRBV7-2 to TRBJ1-5, with TRBD1 matching 7 bases. V trimming: 5 bases; J trimming: 0 bases; junction bases outside the gene matches: 4. Germline V gene lookup returns CDR1 SGHTA and CDR2 FQGNSA. CDR3 length: 15 residues. The CDR3 region is CASSPGGDSNQPQHF. Here the CDR3 DNA reads TGTGCCAGCAGCCCAGGGGGTGATAGCAATCAGCCCCAGCATTTT.

This clonotype has ten or more counts. This rearrangement joins TRBV9 to TRBJ2-1; D may be TRBD1 (6 bases). The V end was cut by 4 bases, the J end by 1 base, with 15 bases between. The CDR3 is 16 residues long. Per the germline V gene, CDR1 is SGDLS and CDR2 is YYNGEE. In nucleotides, the CDR3 is TGTGCCAGCAGCCCCCAGGGGAGCCCATCCTACAATGAGCAGTTCTTC. This encodes CASSPQGSPSYNEQFF.

This clonotype was counted between two and nine times. V gene TRBV7-2 combines with J gene TRBJ1-2; D not resolved. The ends were cut back, 2 bases at V and 8 bases at J, with 12 bases in the middle. CDR1 and CDR2 (germline): SGHTA, FQGNSA. The CDR3 is made up of 13 amino acids. The CDR3 nucleotides read TGTGCCAGCAGCTTATTTGAGGCCATGGGCTACACCTTC. This codes for CASSLFEAMGYTF.

The sample holds a few counts of this clonotype. V is TRBV4-2 and J is TRBJ2-2; D is unresolved. Trimming left V 1 base short and J 7 bases short, with 4 bases between. The CDR3 length is 12 residues. Germline loops: CDR1 LGHNA, CDR2 YNFKEQ. The CDR3 spells CASSQVGGELFF. CDR3 nucleotide sequence: TGTGCCAGCAGCCAAGTAGGCGGGGAGCTGTTTTTT.

This clonotype is judged medium-sized. The chain has TRBV7-6 and TRBJ2-3, with TRBD1 as a possible D gene (6 bases). Germline V gene lookup returns CDR1 SGHVS and CDR2 FNYEAQ. V was trimmed by 3 bases and J by 2 bases, leaving 15 bases between them. CDR3 length: 16 residues. CDR3 coding DNA: TGTGCCAGCAGCTTTACGGGTAGGGGGTACACAGATACGCAGTATTTT. This encodes CASSFTGRGYTDTQYF.